The entry that follows covers one T cell receptor (beta chain) sequence. The antigen is undetermined. The data belong to a study of OX40 agonist ivuxolimab in advanced cancers. Study details: Hepatocellular carcinoma, melanoma, renal cell or head and neck cancer occurred in dose-escalation patients.

CDR1 is SGHNT, CDR2 YYREEE, per germline (reference sequence). CDR3 length: 15 residues. V was pared by 5 bases and J by 9 bases, with 8 bases of the junction left unmatched. Produced via immunoSEQ multiplex PCR; TCRdb's table is partial and in-frame only. The repertoire holds about 82,000 clones, about 86% seen once, with about 0.8% in the top ten. Whole-study results and caveats: Near-lowest levels of clonal expansion characterized partial responders at 0.1-3.0 mg/kg.

The rearrangement uses TRBV5-4 and TRBJ2-7; the match to TRBD2 covers 16 bases. The TCR sequence derives from an adult with an advanced solid tumor such as melanoma, head and neck, liver or kidney cancer. The sequences come from CD4+ or CD8+ T cells sorted from blood, collected in a trial of the OX40 agonist ivuxolimab. This chain's CDR3 is CASSLGTSGRGGQYF. In DNA form, the CDR3 reads TGTGCCAGCAGTCTAGGGACTAGCGGGAGGGGAGGGCAGTACTTC. Full variable domain (remainder filled in from reference TRBV5-4 and TRBJ2-7): ETGVTQSPTHLIKTRGQQVTLRCSSQSGHNTVSWYQQALGQGPQFIFQYYREEENGRGNFPPRFSGLQFPNYSSELNVNALELDDSALYLCASSLGTSGRGGQYFGPGTRLTVT.